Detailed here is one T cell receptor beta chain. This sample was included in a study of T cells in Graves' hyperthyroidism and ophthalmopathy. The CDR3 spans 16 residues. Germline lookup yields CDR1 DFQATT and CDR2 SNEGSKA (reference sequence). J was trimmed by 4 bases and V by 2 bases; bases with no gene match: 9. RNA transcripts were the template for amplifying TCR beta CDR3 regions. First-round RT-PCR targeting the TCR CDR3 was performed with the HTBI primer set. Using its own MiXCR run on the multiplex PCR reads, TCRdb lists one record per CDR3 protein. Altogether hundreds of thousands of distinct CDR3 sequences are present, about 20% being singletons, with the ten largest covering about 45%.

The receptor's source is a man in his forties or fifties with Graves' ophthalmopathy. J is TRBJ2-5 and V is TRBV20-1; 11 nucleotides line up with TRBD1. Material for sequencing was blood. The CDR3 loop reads CSARSSDRGRGETQYF. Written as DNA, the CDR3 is TGCAGTGCTAGATCTTCGGACAGGGGGCGCGGAGAGACCCAGTACTTC.